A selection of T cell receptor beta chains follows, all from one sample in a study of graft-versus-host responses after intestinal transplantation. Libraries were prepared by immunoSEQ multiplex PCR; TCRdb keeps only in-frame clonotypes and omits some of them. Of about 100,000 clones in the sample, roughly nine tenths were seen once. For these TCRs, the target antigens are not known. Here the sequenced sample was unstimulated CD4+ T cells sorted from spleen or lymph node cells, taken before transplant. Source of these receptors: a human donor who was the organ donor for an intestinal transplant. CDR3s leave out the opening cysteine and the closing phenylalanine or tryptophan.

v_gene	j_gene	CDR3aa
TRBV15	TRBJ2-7	ATRQAAGYEQY
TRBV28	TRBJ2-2	ASSLPGWGTGELF
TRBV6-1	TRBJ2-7	ASSVVQGSYEQY
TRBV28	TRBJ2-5	ASSPSRRIQY
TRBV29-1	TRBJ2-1	SVRKGGTYNEQF
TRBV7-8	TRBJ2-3	ASSPGGFVSDTQY
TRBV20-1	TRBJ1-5	SARAQDFQH
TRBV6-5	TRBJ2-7	ATWPGQARNEQY
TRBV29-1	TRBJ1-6	SVKTGTYNSPLH
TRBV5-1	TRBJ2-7	ASSPAPWGEQY
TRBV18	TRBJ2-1	ASSPIPVQPGGEQF
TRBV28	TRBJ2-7	ASSTLRGSYEQY
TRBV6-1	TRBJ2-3	ASSERLVGGDTQY
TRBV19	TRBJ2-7	ASSISPASYEQY
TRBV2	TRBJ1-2	ASSEQYGEPIYGYT
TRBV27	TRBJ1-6	ASSRRQGESPLH
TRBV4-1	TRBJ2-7	ASSPPGPYEQY
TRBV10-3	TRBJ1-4	AIKNGGSEKLF
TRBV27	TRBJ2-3	ASRRGLTDTQY
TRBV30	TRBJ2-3	AWTFPVRTDTQY
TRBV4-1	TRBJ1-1	ASSQDYGVRTEAF
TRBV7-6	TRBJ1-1	ASSFEGGVINTEAF
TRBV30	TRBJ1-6	AWSDPGQLWPPLH
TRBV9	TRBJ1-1	ASSRGQRENTEAF
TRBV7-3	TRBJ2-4	ASSLSAKNIQY
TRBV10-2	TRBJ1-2	ASSESGFYGYT
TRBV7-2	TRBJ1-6	ASSPLSGLSSYNSPLH
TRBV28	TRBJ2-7	ASEPGRRATYEQY
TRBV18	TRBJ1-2	ASSLSGQTGGGGYT
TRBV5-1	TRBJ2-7	ASSHGLAGVRYEQY
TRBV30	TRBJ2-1	AWSGYGGGYNEQF
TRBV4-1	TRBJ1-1	ASRDGMTAHREAF
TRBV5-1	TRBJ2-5	ASSLGGGTPGGTQY
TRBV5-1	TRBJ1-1	ASSLSWTGEAF
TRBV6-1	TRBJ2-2	ASSGKTLNTGELF
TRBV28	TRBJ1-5	ASSLVQGKQPQH
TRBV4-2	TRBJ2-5	ASSQDSRRKETQY
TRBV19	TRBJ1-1	ASQGTMNTEAF
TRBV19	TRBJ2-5	ASSIVGRDDQY